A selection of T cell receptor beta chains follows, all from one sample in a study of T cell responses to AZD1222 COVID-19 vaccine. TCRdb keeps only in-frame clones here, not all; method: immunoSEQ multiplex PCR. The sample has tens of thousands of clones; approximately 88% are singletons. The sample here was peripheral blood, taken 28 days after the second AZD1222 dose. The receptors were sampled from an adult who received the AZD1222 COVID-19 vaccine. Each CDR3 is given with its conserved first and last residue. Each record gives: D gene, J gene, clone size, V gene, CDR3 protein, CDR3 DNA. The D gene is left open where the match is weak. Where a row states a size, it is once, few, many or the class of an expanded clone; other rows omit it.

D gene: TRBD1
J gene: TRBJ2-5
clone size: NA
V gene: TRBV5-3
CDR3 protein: CARSSTGAYHQLETQYF
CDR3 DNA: TGTGCCAGAAGCTCTACAGGGGCCTATCATCAATTGGAGACCCAGTACTTC

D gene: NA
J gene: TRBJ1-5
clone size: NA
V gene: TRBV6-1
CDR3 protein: CASSESIGRINQPQHF
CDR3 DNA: TGTGCCAGCAGTGAATCTATCGGTCGGATCAATCAGCCCCAGCATTTT

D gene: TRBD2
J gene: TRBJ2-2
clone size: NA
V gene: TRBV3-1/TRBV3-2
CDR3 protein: CASSQVTSGGRGGLFF
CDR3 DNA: TGTGCCAGCAGCCAAGTCACCAGCGGGGGCCGAGGTGGGCTGTTTTTT

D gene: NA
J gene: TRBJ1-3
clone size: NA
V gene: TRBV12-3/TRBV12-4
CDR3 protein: CASRVGGGNTIYF
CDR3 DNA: TGTGCCAGCAGAGTAGGGGGGGGAAACACCATATATTTT

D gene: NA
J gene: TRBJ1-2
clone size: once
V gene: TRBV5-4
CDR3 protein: CASSLQGDYGYTF
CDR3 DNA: TGTGCCAGCAGTTTACAGGGTGACTATGGCTACACCTTC

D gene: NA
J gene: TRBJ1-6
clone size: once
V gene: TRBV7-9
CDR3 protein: CASSLDSSPLHF
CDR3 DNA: TGTGCCAGCAGCTTAGACAGTTCACCCCTCCACTTT

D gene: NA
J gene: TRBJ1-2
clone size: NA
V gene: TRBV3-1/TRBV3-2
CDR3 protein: CASSQGPGDYGYTF
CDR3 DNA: TGTGCCAGCAGCCAAGGCCCAGGGGACTATGGCTACACCTTC

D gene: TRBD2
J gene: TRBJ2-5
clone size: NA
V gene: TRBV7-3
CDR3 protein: CASSLIAAGGPETQYF
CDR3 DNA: TGTGCCAGCAGCTTAATAGCAGCGGGAGGACCCGAGACCCAGTACTTC

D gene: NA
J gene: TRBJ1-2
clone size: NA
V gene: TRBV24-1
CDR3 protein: CATSAGANYGYTF
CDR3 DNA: TGTGCCACTTCGGCTGGGGCCAACTATGGCTACACCTTC

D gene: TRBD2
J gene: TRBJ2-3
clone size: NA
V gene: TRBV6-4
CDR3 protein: CASSPRLAGDTDTQYF
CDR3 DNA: TGTGCCAGCAGCCCGAGACTAGCGGGAGACACAGATACGCAGTATTTT

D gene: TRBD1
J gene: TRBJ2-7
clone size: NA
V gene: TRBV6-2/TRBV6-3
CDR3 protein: CASSYLGTEFYEQYF
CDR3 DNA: TGTGCCAGCAGTTACCTAGGGACAGAATTCTACGAGCAGTACTTC

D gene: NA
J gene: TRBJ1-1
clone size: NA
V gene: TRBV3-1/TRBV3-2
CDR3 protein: CASSQETGYTEAFF
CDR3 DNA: TGTGCCAGCAGCCAGGAAACAGGTTACACTGAAGCTTTCTTT

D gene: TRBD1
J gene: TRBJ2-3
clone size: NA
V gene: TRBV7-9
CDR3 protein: CASSFSRDSSTDTQYF
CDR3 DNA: TGTGCCAGCAGCTTTTCCCGGGACAGCAGCACAGATACGCAGTATTTT

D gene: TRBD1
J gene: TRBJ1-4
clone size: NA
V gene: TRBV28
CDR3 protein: CASRNQGAGEKLFF
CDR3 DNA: TGTGCCAGCAGAAACCAGGGGGCAGGTGAAAAACTGTTTTTT

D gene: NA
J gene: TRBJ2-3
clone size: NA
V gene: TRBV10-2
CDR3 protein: CASRQGLEDTQYF
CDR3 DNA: TGCGCCAGCAGGCAAGGACTGGAAGATACGCAGTATTTT

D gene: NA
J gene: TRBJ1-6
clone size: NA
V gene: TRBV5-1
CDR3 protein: CASSLAPDPKYSPLHF
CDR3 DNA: TGCGCCAGCAGCTTGGCGCCGGACCCGAAGTATTCACCCCTCCACTTT

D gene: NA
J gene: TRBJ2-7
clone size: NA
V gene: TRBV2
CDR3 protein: CASSDVQRRYEQYF
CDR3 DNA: TGTGCCAGCAGTGACGTACAGCGTAGGTACGAGCAGTACTTC

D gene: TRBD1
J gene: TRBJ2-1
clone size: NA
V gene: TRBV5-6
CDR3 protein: CASSPGQGPQFF
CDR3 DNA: TGTGCCAGCAGCCCCGGACAGGGCCCCCAGTTCTTC

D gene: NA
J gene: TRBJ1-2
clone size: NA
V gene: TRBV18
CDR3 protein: CASSPSTDSYGYTF
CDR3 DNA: TGTGCCAGCTCACCTAGTACGGACTCCTATGGCTACACCTTC

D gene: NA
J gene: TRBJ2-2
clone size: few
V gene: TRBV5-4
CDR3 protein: CASTPVAGELFF
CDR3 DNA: TGTGCCAGCACCCCTGTCGCCGGGGAGCTGTTTTTT

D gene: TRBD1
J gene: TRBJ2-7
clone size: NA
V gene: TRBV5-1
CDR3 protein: CASSFWTGGDEQYF
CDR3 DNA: TGCGCCAGCAGCTTCTGGACAGGGGGGGACGAGCAGTACTTC

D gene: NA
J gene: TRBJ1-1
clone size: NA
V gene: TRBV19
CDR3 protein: CASAFNEGRGNTEAFF
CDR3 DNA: TGTGCCAGTGCCTTTAATGAGGGGCGAGGTAACACTGAAGCTTTCTTT

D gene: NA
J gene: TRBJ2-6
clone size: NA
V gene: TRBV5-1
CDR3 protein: CASSWTFGSGANVLTF
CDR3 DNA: TGCGCCAGCAGTTGGACTTTCGGCTCTGGGGCCAACGTCCTGACTTTC

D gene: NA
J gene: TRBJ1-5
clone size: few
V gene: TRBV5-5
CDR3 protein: CASSSRGDNSNQPQHF
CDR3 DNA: TGTGCCAGCAGCTCCAGAGGGGATAACAGCAATCAGCCCCAGCATTTT

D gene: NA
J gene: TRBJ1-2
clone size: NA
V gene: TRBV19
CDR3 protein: CASSISAGTTLYGYTF
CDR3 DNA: TGTGCCAGTAGTATTTCCGCCGGGACAACACTCTATGGCTACACCTTC

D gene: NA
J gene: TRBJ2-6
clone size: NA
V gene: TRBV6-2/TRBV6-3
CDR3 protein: CASSYEANVLTF
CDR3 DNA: TGTGCCAGCAGTTACGAAGCCAACGTCCTGACTTTC

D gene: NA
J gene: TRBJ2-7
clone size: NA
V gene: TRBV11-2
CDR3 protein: CASSFGLRTVKPSYEQYF
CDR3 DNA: TGTGCCAGCAGCTTTGGGCTTAGGACAGTGAAGCCCTCCTACGAGCAGTACTTC

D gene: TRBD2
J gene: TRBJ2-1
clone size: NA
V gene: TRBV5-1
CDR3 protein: CASSLRLAGGPNEQFF
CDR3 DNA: TGCGCCAGCAGCTTAAGACTAGCGGGGGGCCCTAATGAGCAGTTCTTC

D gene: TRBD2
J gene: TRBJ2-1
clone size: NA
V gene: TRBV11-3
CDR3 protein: CASKTSGGYEQFF
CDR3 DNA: TGTGCCAGCAAGACTAGCGGGGGATATGAGCAGTTCTTC

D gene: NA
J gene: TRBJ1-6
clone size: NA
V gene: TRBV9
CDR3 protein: CASSVEGPSNNSPLHF
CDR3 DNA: TGTGCCAGCAGCGTAGAGGGGCCCTCCAATAATTCACCCCTCCACTTT

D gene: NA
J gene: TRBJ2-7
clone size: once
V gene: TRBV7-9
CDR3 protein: CASSSDGRWSEQYF
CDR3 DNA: TGTGCCAGCAGCTCGGACGGCCGATGGAGCGAGCAGTACTTC

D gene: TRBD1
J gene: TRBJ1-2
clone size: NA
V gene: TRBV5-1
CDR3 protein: CASATGGDLTNYGYTF
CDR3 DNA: TGCGCCAGCGCGACAGGGGGCGACCTTACTAACTATGGCTACACCTTC

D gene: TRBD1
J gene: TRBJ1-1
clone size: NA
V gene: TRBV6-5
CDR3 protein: CASSLRQGGTEAFF
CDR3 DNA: TGTGCCAGCAGCTTACGACAGGGTGGCACTGAAGCTTTCTTT

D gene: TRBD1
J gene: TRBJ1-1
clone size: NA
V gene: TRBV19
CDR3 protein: CASSNYRGEGTEAFF
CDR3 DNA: TGTGCCAGTAGCAATTACAGGGGAGAAGGGACTGAAGCTTTCTTT

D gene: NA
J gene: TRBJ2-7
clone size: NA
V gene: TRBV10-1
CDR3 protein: CASTLWGPHYEQYF
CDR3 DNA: TGCGCCAGCACGCTCTGGGGGCCCCACTACGAGCAGTACTTC

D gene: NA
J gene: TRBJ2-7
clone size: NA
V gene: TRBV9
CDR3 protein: CASSVAGGDGGSEQYF
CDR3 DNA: TGTGCCAGCAGCGTAGCTGGAGGGGATGGGGGGAGCGAGCAGTACTTC

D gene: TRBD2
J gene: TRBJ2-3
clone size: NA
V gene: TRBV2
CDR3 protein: CASDGISSGRRTDTQYF
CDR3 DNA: TGTGCCAGCGATGGTATTTCTAGCGGGAGGCGCACAGATACGCAGTATTTT

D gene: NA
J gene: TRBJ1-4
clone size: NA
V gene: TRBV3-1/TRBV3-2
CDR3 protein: CASSQVVNEKLFF
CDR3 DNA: TGTGCCAGCAGCCAAGTTGTAAATGAAAAACTGTTTTTT

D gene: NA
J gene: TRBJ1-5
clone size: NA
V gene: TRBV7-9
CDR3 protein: CASTGGGPNQPQHF
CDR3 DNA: TGTGCCAGCACCGGAGGCGGGCCCAATCAGCCCCAGCATTTT

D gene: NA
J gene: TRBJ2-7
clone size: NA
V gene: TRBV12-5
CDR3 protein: CASGLKHYEQYF
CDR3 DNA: TGTGCTAGTGGTTTGAAACACTACGAGCAGTACTTC